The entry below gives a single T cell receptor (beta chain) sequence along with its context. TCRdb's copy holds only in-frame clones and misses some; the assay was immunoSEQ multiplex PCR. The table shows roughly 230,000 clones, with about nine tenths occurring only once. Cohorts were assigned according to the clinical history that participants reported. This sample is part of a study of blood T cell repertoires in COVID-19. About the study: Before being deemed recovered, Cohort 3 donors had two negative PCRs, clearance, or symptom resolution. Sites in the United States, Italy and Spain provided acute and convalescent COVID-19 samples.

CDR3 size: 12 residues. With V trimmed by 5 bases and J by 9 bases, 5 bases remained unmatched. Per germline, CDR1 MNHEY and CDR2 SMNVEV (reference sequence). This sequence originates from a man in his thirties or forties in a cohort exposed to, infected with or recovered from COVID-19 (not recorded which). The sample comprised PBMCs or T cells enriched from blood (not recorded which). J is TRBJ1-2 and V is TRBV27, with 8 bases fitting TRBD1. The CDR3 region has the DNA TGTGCCAGCAGTCCAAGGACAGGGAGCTACACCTTC. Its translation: CASSPRTGSYTF.